This TCR beta chain was sequenced for a study of T cells in Graves' hyperthyroidism and ophthalmopathy. Germline-derived CDR1 and CDR2 are DFQATT and SNEGSKA (reference sequence). Trimming cost V 2 bases and J 10 bases, with 19 bases left between them. The CDR3 is made up of 14 amino acids. Amplification of TCR beta CDR3 regions used RNA as the template. The TCR CDR3 was amplified in a first-round RT-PCR using the HTBI primer set. TCRdb processed the multiplex PCR reads anew with MiXCR; each CDR3 protein has one entry. The table records approximately 520,000 distinct CDR3 sequences, less than 25% of them present only once. Study findings and constraints: Also found in blood were most expanded thyroid clonotypes above 0.001.

The study based diagnoses on clinical symptoms, serum thyroxine and TRAb, thyroid ultrasound and orbital computed tomography. This clonotype showed up just a few times. Its antigen is not known. This clonotype originated in a man between 18 and 35 years old with Graves' hyperthyroidism. Sequences were obtained from blood. The chain employs TRBV20-1 and TRBJ2-3; D perhaps matches TRBD1 (5 bases). This CDR3 is CSARPGAEWSPQYF. CDR3 in DNA: TGCAGTGCTAGACCTGGGGCCGAATGGAGTCCGCAGTATTTT.